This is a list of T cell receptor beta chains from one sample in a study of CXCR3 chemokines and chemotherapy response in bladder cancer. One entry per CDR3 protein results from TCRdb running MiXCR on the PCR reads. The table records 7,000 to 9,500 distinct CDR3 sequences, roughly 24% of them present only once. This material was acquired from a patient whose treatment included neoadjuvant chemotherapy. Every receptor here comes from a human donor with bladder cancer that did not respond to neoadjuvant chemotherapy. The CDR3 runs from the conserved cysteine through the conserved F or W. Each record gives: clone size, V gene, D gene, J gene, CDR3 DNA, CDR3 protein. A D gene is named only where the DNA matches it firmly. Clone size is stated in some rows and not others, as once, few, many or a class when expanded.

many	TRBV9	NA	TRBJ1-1	TGTGCCAGCAGCGTTCCGACGGGGGACCTCCCAATAACTTTCTTT	CASSVPTGDLPITFF
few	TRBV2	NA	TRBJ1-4	TGTGCCAGCAGCCCCGGAGGGGCAGGCGAAAAACTGTTTTTT	CASSPGGAGEKLFF
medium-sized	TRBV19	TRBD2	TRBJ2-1	TGTGCCAGTATGTCTCGGCGGGGGGGCCATGAGCAGTTCTTC	CASMSRRGGHEQFF
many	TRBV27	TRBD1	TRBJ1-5	TGTGCCAGCAGTTTATCCAGGGGGGTAGGCAATCAGCCCCAGCATTTT	CASSLSRGVGNQPQHF
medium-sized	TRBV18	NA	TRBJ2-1	TGTGCCAGCTCACCACCATGGGAGGGGGATGAGCAGTTCTTC	CASSPPWEGDEQFF
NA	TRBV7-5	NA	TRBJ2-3	NA	CISVPAANKEADTQYF
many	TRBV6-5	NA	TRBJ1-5	TGTGCCAGCAGTTCGGGAGGGCATAGCAATCAGCCCCAGCATTTT	CASSSGGHSNQPQHF
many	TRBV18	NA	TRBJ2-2	TGTGCCAGCTCACCACCAGTCGGCGGGGAGCTGTTTTTT	CASSPPVGGELFF
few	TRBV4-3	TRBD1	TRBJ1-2	TGCGCCAGCAGCCAAGATAGGACAGGGGTTTTTCGCTACACCTTC	CASSQDRTGVFRYTF
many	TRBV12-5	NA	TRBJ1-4	TGTGCTAGTGGTTTGGACCCCACTAATGAAAAACTGTTTTTT	CASGLDPTNEKLFF
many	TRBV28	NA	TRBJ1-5	TGTGCCAGCAGTTTAATCCGTAGTCAGCCCCAGCATTTT	CASSLIRSQPQHF
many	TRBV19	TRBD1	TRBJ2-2	TGTGCCAGTAGTCCACGGACAGGGGAGGCCGGGGAGCTGTTTTTT	CASSPRTGEAGELFF
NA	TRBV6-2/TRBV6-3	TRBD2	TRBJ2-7	TGTGCCAGCAGTTACCCCCCAGGCGGGGGGGCCTACGAGCAGTACTTC	CASSYPPGGGAYEQYF
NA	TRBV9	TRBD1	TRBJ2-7	TGTGCCAGCAGCGTAAGCACAGGGGGCTCCTACGAGCAGTACTTC	CASSVSTGGSYEQYF
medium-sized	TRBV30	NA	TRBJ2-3	TGTGCCTGGAGTGCGAACACCGGGACATTGTTAGGTACGCAGTATTTT	CAWSANTGTLLGTQYF
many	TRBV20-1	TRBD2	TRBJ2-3	TGCAGTGCTTTAGCGGGGACTGGGTCGGATACGCAGTATTTT	CSALAGTGSDTQYF
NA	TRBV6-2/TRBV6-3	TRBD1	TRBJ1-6	TGTGCCAGCAGTCGTACAGGGGGTTCACCCCTCCACTTT	CASSRTGGSPLHF
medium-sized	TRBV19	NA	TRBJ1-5	TGTGCCAGCAGCTTAGATAGGGTTCCAGCCCAGCATTTT	CASSLDRVPAQHF
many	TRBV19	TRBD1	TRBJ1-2	TGTGCCAGTAGTCCGCAGGGGGAGGCGGATGGCTACACCTTC	CASSPQGEADGYTF
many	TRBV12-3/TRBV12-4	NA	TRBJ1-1	TGTGCCAGCAGTTTAATTCAGGGGTCGAACACTGAAGCTTTCTTT	CASSLIQGSNTEAFF
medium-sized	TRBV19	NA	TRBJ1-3	TGTGCCAGTAGTACAACGGGAAACACCATATATTTT	CASSTTGNTIYF
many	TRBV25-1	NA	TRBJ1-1	TGTGCCAGCACAGGCAGACTGAACACTGAAGCTTTCTTT	CASTGRLNTEAFF
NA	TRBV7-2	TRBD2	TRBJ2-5	TGTGCCAGCAGCTTAGTCTACGTCGCTAGCGGGGGGGCCCAAGAGACCCAGTACTTC	CASSLVYVASGGAQETQYF
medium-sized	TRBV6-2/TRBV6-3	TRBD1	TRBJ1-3	TGTGCCAGCAGTTCCAGGGGGACTGGAAACACCATATATTTT	CASSSRGTGNTIYF
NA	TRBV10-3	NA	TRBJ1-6	TGTGCCATCAGCCGCCGGGACGCCCCATCACCCCTCCACTTT	CAISRRDAPSPLHF
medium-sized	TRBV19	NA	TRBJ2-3	TGTGCCAGCCAAGATAAGACAGGCGTATCCACAGATACGCAGTATTTT	CASQDKTGVSTDTQYF
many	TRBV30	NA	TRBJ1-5	TGTGCCTGGAGTGTTCAGGGTAGCAATCAGCCCCAGCATTTT	CAWSVQGSNQPQHF
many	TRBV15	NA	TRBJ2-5	TGTGCCACCAGCAGAGATCTGACCGGGGGGCCCCGCCGGGAGACCCAGTACTTC	CATSRDLTGGPRRETQYF
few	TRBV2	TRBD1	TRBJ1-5	TGTGCCAGCAGTGTGACAGGGGGAAATAATCCGCCCCAGCATTTT	CASSVTGGNNPPQHF
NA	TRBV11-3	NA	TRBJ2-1	TGTGCCAGCAGCCGCTCCAGGAATGAGCAGTTCTTC	CASSRSRNEQFF
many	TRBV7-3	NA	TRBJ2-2	TGTGCCAGCAGTCGAAGCAGGAACACCGGGGAGCTGTTTTTT	CASSRSRNTGELFF
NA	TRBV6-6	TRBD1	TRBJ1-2	TGTGCCCTTCAGGGGGGGTCGGGTGGCTACACCTTC	CALQGGSGGYTF
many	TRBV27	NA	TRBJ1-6	TGTGCCAGCAGTTTATTCGTCGGCTTGGCCCTCCACTTT	CASSLFVGLALHF
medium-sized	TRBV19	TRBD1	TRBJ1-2	TGTGCCAGTAGTAGTCGAGGGGGCCAAGGCTACACCTTC	CASSSRGGQGYTF
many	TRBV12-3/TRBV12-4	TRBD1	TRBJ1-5	TGTGCCAGCAGACGGACAGGGAATAATCAGCCCCAGCATTTT	CASRRTGNNQPQHF
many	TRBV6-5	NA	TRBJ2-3	TGTGCCAGCAGTCGAACTCTTAGCACAGATACGCAGTATTTT	CASSRTLSTDTQYF
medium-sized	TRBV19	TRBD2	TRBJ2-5	TGTGCCAGTAATGACGGGAGGGAACAAGAGACCCAGTACTTC	CASNDGREQETQYF
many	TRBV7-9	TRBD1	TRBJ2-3	TGTGCCAGCAGCTCCTACGACAGGGAGCCCACAGATACGCAGTATTTT	CASSSYDREPTDTQYF
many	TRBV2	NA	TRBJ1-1	TGTGCCAGCGAGGTGGCCACTGAAGCTTTCTTT	CASEVATEAFF
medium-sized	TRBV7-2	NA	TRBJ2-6	TGTGCCAGCAGCTTCAGGGGAGCTGGGGCCAACGTCCTGACTTTC	CASSFRGAGANVLTF
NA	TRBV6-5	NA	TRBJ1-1	TGTGCCAGCAGCCCCATATGGGGCTTCATGAACACTGAAGCTTTCTTT	CASSPIWGFMNTEAFF
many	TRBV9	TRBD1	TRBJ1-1	TGTGCCAGCAGCTCTGGACAGGGCGGCGGTGACACTGAAGCTTTCTTT	CASSSGQGGGDTEAFF
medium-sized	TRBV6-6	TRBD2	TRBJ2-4	TGTGCCAGCAGTTCCCGACTAGCGGGGGCCAAAAACATTCAGTACTTC	CASSSRLAGAKNIQYF
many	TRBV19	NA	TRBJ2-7	TGTGCCAGTAGTTTCGTCGGTCAGGGGCAGGAGCAGTACTTC	CASSFVGQGQEQYF
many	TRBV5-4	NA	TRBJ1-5	TGTGCCAGCAGCTTGGCCATACGGGCCGCCAGCAATCAGCCCCAGCATTTT	CASSLAIRAASNQPQHF
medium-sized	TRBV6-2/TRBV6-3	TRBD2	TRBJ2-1	TGTGCCAGCAGTTACTCTTACTCCGGGACTAGTTTGTTCTTC	CASSYSYSGTSLFF
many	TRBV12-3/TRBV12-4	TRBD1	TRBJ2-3	TGTGCCAGCAGCCTTCGACAGGGGATGGTTAGCACAGATACGCAGTATTTT	CASSLRQGMVSTDTQYF
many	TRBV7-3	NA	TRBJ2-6	TGTGCCAGCAGCTTCACCGGGCCTGGGGCCAACGTCCTGACTTTC	CASSFTGPGANVLTF
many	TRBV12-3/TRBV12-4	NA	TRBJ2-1	TGTGCCAGCAGTTTAGGCGGCGGCCCGTCCAATGAGCAGTTCTTC	CASSLGGGPSNEQFF